The clone carrying this T cell receptor (beta chain) was seen a single time. This entry belongs to a study of blood T cell repertoires in COVID-19. Study in general: T cells, B-cell-depleted T cells, or PBMCs supplied cDNA or gDNA.

Original analysis: It was from reference gene primer amplification that nucleated cell counts were estimated. Method: immunoSEQ multiplex PCR; TCRdb's copy keeps in-frame clones and lacks some. Clonal size and the V and J genes are those of that table, whereas D and trimming came from the DNA. This table holds 450,000 to 500,000 clones, about 85% found once. The study assigned cohorts using participant-reported clinical history. This receptor was taken from a woman aged 55-69 years who had recovered from COVID-19. Material for sequencing was PBMCs or T cells enriched from blood (not recorded which).

CDR3 loop: CASSYLGRGQNSPLHF. CDR3 nucleotides: TGTGCCAGCAGTTACTTGGGCAGGGGGCAGAATTCACCCCTCCACTTT. The chain combines TRBV6-2 or TRBV6-3 with TRBJ1-6; 8 bases agree with TRBD1. This CDR3 is 16 amino acids long. The trim removed 1 base at V and 7 bases at J, leaving 6 bases unmatched. Germline CDR1 MNHEY, CDR2 SVGEGT.